This TCR beta chain was found in a study of blood T cell repertoires in COVID-19. Study-level background: Italy, Spain and the United States were the sources of the convalescent and acute COVID-19 samples. Sources were T cells, B-cell-depleted T cells, or PBMCs; the material itself was cDNA or gDNA.

Original handling: Cell counts per sample came from amplifying reference gene primers. Sequenced by immunoSEQ multiplex PCR; TCRdb stores in-frame clones only, minus some. The V and J calls and the clone size are those of that table, but D and trimming were determined from the DNA. Found here are about 380,000 clones, about 85% of them singletons; the top ten hold 3% to 4%. In germline, CDR1 is MDHEN, CDR2 SYDVKM. CDR3 length equals 14 residues. J lost 4 bases, V lost 7 bases, and 7 bases had no gene match. The specimen sequenced was peripheral blood. This chain uses TRBV28 with TRBJ1-2, with 9 bases that match TRBD1. The clonotype comes from a woman aged 18-35 years with acute or convalescent COVID-19. As DNA, the CDR3 is TGTGCCAGCAACACCGGGACAGGGACCTATGGCTACACCTTC. It encodes CASNTGTGTYGYTF.